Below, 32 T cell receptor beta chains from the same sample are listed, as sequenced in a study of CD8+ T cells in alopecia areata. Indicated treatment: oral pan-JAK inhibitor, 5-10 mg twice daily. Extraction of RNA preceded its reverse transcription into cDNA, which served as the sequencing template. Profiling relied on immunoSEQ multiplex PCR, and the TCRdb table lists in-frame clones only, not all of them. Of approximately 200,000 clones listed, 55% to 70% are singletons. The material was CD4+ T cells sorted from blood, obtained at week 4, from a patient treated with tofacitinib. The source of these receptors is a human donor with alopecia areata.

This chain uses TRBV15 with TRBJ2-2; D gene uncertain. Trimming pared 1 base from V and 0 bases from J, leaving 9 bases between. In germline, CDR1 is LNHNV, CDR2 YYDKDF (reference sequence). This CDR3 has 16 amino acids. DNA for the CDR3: TGTGCCACCAGCAGAGGTCGCAGCTCGAACACCGGGGAGCTGTTTTTT. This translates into CATSRGRSSNTGELFF.

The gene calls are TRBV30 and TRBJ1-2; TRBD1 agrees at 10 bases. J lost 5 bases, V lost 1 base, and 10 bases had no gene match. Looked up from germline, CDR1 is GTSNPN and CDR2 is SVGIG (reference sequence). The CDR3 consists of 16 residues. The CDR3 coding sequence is TGTGCCTGGAGTGCGACAGGGGGCGCAGGAGGGTATGGCTACACCTTC. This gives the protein CAWSATGGAGGYGYTF.

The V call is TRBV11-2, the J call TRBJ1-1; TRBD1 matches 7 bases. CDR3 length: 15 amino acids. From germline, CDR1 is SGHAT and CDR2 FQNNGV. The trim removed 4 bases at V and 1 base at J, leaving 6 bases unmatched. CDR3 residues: CASSSTGTGNTEAFF. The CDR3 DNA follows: TGTGCCAGCAGCTCGACAGGGACTGGGAACACTGAAGCTTTCTTT.

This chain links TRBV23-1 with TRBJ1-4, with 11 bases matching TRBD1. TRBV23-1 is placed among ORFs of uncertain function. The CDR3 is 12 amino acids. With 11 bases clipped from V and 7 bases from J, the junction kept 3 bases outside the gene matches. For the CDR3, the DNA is TGCGCCCAGGACAGGGGGCGTGAAAAACTGTTTTTT. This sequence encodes CAQDRGREKLFF.

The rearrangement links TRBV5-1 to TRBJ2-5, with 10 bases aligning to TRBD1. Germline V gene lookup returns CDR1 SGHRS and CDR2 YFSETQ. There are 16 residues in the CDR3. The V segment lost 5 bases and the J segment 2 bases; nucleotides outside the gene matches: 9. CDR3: CASRRLWDRGQETQYF. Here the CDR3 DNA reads TGCGCCAGCAGGCGTTTGTGGGACAGGGGACAAGAGACCCAGTACTTC.

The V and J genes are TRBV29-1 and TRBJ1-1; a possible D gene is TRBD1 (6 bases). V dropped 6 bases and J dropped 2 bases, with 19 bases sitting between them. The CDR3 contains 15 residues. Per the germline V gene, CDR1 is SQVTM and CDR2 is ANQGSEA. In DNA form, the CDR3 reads TGCAGCGTCCTGTGGACAGTTCGGAGCAACACTGAAGCTTTCTTT. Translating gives CSVLWTVRSNTEAFF.

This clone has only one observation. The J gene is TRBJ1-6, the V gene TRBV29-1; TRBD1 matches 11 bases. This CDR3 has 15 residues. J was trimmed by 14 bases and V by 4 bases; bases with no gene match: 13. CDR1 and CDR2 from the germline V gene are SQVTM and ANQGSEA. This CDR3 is CSVVGQGGPNLALHF. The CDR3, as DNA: TGCAGCGTTGTGGGACAGGGGGGTCCTAATTTAGCCCTCCACTTT. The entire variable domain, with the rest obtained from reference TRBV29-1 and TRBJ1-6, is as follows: SAVISQKPSRDICQRGTSLTIQCQVDSQVTMMFWYRQQPGQSLTLIATANQGSEATYESGFVIDKFPISRPNLTFSTLTVSNMSPEDSSIYLCSVVGQGGPNLALHFGNGTRLTVT.

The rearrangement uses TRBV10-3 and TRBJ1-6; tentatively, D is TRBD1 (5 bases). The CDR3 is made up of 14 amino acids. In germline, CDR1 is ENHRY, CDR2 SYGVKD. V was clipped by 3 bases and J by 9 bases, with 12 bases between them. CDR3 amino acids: CAISDGTPASPLHF. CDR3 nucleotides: TGTGCCATCAGTGACGGGACGCCGGCTTCACCCCTCCACTTT.

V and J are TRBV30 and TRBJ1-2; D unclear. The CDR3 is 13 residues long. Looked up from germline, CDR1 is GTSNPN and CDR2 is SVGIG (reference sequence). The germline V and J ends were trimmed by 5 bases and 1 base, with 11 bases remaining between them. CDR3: CAWAMKGNYGYTF. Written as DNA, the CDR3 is TGTGCCTGGGCAATGAAGGGTAACTATGGCTACACCTTC.

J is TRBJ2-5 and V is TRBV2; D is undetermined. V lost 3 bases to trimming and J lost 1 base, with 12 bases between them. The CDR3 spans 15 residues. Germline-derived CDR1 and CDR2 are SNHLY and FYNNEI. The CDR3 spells CASSEYSLTQETQYF. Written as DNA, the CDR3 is TGTGCCAGCAGTGAGTACAGCCTCACCCAAGAGACCCAGTACTTC.

In nucleotides, the CDR3 is TGCGCCAGCAGCCCCTCTAGGGTTGCGGGGGGAAATGAGCAGTTCTTC. Translation: CASSPSRVAGGNEQFF. The V call is TRBV5-1, the J call TRBJ2-1; TRBD2 matches 8 bases. This CDR3 is built from 16 residues. J gave up 7 bases and V 4 bases, and 13 bases lay outside the gene matches. Germline CDR1 and CDR2: SGHRS and YFSETQ. The entire variable domain, with the rest obtained from reference TRBV5-1 and TRBJ2-1, is as follows: KAGVTQTPRYLIKTRGQQVTLSCSPISGHRSVSWYQQTPGQGLQFLFEYFSETQRNKGNFPGRFSGRQFSNSRSEMNVSTLELGDSALYLCASSPSRVAGGNEQFFGPGTRLTVL.

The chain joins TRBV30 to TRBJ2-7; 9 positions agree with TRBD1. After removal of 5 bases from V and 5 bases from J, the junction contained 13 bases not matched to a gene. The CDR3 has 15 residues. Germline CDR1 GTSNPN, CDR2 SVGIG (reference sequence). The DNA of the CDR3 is TGTGCCTGGTCATATCCGGGACAGGGAGTGAACGAGCAGTACTTC. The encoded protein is CAWSYPGQGVNEQYF.

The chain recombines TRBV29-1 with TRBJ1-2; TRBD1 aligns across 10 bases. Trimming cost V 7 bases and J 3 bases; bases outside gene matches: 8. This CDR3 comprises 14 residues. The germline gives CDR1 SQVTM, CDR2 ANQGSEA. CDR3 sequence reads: CSGYRQGADYGYTF. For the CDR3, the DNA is TGCAGCGGATATAGACAGGGGGCTGACTATGGCTACACCTTC.

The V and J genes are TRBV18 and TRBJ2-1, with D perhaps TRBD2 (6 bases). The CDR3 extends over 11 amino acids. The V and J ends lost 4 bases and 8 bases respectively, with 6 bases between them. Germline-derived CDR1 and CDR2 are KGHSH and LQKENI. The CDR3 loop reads CASSRGDEQFF. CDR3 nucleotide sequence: TGTGCCAGCTCACGGGGGGATGAGCAGTTCTTC.

The CDR3 coding sequence is TGCGCCAGCAGCTCAGGGGGGTTCAGCCAGTATTTT. It yields the protein CASSSGGFSQYF. The rearrangement uses TRBV4-1 and TRBJ2-3; a weak D match, TRBD1 (7 bases). This CDR3 is built from 12 residues. V was trimmed by 5 bases and J by 12 bases, leaving 15 bases between them. Per the germline V gene, CDR1 is MGHRA and CDR2 is YSYEKL.

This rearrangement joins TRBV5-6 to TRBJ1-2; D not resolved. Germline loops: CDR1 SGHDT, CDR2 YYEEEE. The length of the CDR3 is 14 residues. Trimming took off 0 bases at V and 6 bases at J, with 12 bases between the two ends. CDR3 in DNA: TGTGCCAGCAGCTTGGCCGCGGGCGCGAATGGCTACACCTTC. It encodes CASSLAAGANGYTF.

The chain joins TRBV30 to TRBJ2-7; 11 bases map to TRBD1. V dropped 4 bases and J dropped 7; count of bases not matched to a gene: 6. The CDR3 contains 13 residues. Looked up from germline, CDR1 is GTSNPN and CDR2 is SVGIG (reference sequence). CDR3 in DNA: TGTGCCTGGACCCGGGACAGGGGGGGAGAGCAGTACTTC. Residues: CAWTRDRGGEQYF.

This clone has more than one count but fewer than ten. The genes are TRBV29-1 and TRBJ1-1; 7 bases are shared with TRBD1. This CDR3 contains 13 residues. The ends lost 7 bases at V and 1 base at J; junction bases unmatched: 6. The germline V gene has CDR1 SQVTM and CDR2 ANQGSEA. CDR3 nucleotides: TGCAGCGCTCAGGACAGGAGGAACACTGAAGCTTTCTTT. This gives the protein CSAQDRRNTEAFF.

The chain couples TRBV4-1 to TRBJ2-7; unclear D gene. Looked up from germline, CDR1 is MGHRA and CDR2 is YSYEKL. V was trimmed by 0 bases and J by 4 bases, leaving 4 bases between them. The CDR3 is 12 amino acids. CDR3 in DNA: TGCGCCAGCAGCCAAGAGGGTTACGAGCAGTACTTC. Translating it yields CASSQEGYEQYF.

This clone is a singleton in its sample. The CDR3 is CSVVRGGDYGYTF. The CDR3 DNA follows: TGCAGCGTTGTGCGGGGGGGCGACTATGGCTACACCTTC. The chain has TRBV29-1 and TRBJ1-2; a weak D match, TRBD1 (6 bases). V dropped 4 bases and J dropped 3 bases, with 12 bases sitting between them. The CDR3 is 13 residues long. Germline CDR1 and CDR2: SQVTM and ANQGSEA.

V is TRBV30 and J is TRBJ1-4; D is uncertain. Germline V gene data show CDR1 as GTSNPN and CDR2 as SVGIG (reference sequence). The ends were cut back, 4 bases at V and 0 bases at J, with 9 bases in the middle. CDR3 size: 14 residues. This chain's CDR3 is CAWMNRATNEKLFF. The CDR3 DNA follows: TGTGCCTGGATGAATAGGGCAACTAATGAAAAACTGTTTTTT.

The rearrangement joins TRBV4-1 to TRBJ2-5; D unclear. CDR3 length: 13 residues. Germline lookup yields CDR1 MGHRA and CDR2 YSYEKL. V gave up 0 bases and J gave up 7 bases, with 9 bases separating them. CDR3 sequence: CASSQEIPGTQYF. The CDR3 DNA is TGCGCCAGCAGCCAAGAAATCCCAGGGACCCAGTACTTC.

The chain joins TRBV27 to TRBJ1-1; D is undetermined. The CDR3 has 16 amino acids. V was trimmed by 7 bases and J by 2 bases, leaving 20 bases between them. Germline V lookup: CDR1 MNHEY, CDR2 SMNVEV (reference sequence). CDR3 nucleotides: TGTGCCAGCAAACAGACACCTGACTTATTTAACACTGAAGCTTTCTTT. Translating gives CASKQTPDLFNTEAFF.

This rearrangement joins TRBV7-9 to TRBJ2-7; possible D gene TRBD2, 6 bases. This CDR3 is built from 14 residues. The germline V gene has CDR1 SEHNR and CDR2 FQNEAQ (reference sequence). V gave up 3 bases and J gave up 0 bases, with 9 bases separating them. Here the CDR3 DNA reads TGTGCCAGCAGCTTCGTCGGGGGCTCCTACGAGCAGTACTTC. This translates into CASSFVGGSYEQYF. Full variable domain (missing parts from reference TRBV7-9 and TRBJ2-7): DTGVSQNPRHKITKRGQNVTFRCDPISEHNRLYWYRQTLGQGPEFLTYFQNEAQLEKSRLLSDRFSAERPKGSFSTLEIQRTEQGDSAMYLCASSFVGGSYEQYFGPGTRLTVT.

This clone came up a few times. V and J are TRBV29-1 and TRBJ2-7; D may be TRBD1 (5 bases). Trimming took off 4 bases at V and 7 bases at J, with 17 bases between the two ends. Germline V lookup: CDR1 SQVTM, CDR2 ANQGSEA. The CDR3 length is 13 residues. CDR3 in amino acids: CSVGVDVGREQYF. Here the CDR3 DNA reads TGCAGCGTTGGAGTGGATGTGGGGCGAGAGCAGTACTTC.

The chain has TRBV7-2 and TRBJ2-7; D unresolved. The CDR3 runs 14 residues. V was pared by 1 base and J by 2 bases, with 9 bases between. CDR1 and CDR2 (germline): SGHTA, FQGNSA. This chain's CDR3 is CASSLEAVTYEQYF. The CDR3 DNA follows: TGTGCCAGCAGCTTAGAGGCCGTTACCTACGAGCAGTACTTC.

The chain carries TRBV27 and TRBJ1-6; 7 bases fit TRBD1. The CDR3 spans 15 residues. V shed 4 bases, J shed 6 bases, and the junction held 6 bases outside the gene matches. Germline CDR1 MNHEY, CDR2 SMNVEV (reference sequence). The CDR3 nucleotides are TGTGCCAGCAGTTCACGGGACAGCGGTAATTCACCCCTCCACTTT. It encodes CASSSRDSGNSPLHF.

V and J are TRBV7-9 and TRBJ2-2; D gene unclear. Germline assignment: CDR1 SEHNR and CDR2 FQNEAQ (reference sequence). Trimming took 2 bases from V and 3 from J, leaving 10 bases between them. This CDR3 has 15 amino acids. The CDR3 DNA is TGTGCCAGCAGCTTAACCACCCAGGACACCGGGGAGCTGTTTTTT. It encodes CASSLTTQDTGELFF. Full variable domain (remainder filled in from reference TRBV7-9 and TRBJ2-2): DTGVSQNPRHKITKRGQNVTFRCDPISEHNRLYWYRQTLGQGPEFLTYFQNEAQLEKSRLLSDRFSAERPKGSFSTLEIQRTEQGDSAMYLCASSLTTQDTGELFFGEGSRLTVL.

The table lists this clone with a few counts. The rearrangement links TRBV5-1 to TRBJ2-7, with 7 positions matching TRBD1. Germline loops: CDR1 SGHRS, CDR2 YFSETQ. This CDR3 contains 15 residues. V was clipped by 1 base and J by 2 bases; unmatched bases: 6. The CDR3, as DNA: TGCGCCAGCAGCTTGTACAGGGGTACCCCCTACGAGCAGTACTTC. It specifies CASSLYRGTPYEQYF.

The CDR3 loop is CATSRDGVRGETQYF. DNA for the CDR3: TGTGCCACCAGCAGAGATGGGGTCAGGGGGGAGACCCAGTACTTC. This chain joins TRBV15 and TRBJ2-5; 7 nucleotides line up with TRBD1. V was pared by 0 bases and J by 5 bases, with 6 bases of the junction left unmatched. The CDR3 has 15 amino acids. Germline assignment: CDR1 LNHNV and CDR2 YYDKDF (reference sequence).

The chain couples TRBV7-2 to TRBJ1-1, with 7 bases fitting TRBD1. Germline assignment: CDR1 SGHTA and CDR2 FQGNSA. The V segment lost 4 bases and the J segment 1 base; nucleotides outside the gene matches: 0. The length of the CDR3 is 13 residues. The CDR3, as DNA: TGTGCCAGCAGCTGGGACAGGAACACTGAAGCTTTCTTT. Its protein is CASSWDRNTEAFF.

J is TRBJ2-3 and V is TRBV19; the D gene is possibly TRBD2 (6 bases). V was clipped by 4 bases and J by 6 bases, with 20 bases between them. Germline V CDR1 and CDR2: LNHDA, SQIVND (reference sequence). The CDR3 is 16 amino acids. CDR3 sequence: CASSTLDPTGVDTQYF. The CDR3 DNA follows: TGTGCCAGTAGTACCCTCGACCCTACGGGGGTGGATACGCAGTATTTT.